The 23 T cell receptor beta chains below all came from one sample that was sequenced in a study of shared clonotypes between healthy human individuals. Assay: immunoSEQ multiplex PCR; the TCRdb copy retains only in-frame clones and omits some. The profile shows around 450,000 clones, more than 75% of them singletons. Sequenced material: PBMCs. Source of these receptors: a woman between 40 and 50 years old in good health. Some clones in this sample may be carry-over from other donors' samples.

About this clone itself: The sample has other DNA sequences that encode this CDR3 too. The chain recombines TRBV7-9 with TRBJ2-7; TRBD2 matches at 7 bases. V lost 0 bases to trimming and J lost 0 bases; unmatched junction nucleotides: 2. The CDR3 consists of 15 residues. In germline, CDR1 is SEHNR, CDR2 FQNEAQ (reference sequence). The CDR3 protein is CASSLAGGPSYEQYF. For the CDR3, the DNA is TGTGCCAGCAGCTTAGCGGGAGGGCCCTCCTACGAGCAGTACTTC.

V and J are TRBV11-3 and TRBJ2-2; 7 positions match TRBD1. V dropped 3 bases and J dropped 5; count of bases not matched to a gene: 6. Looked up from germline, CDR1 is SGHNT and CDR2 is YENEEA. The length of the CDR3 is 15 residues. This chain's CDR3 is CASSLGTEPTGELFF. DNA of the CDR3: TGTGCCAGCAGCTTGGGGACAGAGCCTACCGGGGAGCTGTTTTTT.

This rearrangement joins TRBV19 to TRBJ2-1; D is possibly TRBD2 (5 bases). The V gene lost 3 bases and the J gene lost 3 bases, with 18 bases spanning the gap. CDR1 and CDR2 (germline): LNHDA, SQIVND (reference sequence). The CDR3 is made up of 17 amino acids. The CDR3 loop is CASSISGHSLRYNEQFF. The CDR3 DNA reads as TGTGCCAGTAGTATCAGCGGCCACAGCTTACGCTACAATGAGCAGTTCTTC.

The rearrangement uses TRBV20-1 and TRBJ2-5; D ambiguous. Looked up from germline, CDR1 is DFQATT and CDR2 is SNEGSKA (reference sequence). Trimming left V 5 bases short and J 2 bases short, with 6 bases between. The CDR3 runs 11 residues. CDR3 amino acids: CSAAVQETQYF. CDR3 nucleotides: TGCAGTGCTGCAGTACAAGAGACCCAGTACTTC.

The chain links TRBV11-2 to TRBJ1-2; a weak D match, TRBD1 (5 bases). The CDR3 is made up of 14 amino acids. CDR1 is SGHAT, CDR2 FQNNGV, per germline. Trimming cost V 6 bases and J 3 bases, with 14 bases left between them. The CDR3 region has the DNA TGTGCCAGCAGTCGCCCCGGGGGAGACTATGGCTACACCTTC. It codes for CASSRPGGDYGYTF.

CDR3 amino acids: CASSLGDPGIYEQYF. The CDR3 nucleotides read TGTGCCAGCAGCCTTGGGGACCCAGGGATCTACGAGCAGTACTTC. V gene TRBV27 combines with J gene TRBJ2-7; D tentatively fits TRBD1 or TRBD2 (5 bases each). CDR1 MNHEY and CDR2 SMNVEV come from the germline V gene (reference sequence). The CDR3 contains 15 residues. V was clipped by 6 bases and J by 3 bases, with 18 bases between them.

The chain has TRBV28 and TRBJ2-1; a possible D gene is TRBD2 (6 bases). V lost 6 bases and J 8 bases, leaving 17 bases between the germline ends. The CDR3 consists of 14 residues. Germline V CDR1 and CDR2: MDHEN, SYDVKM. CDR3 sequence (DNA): TGTGCCAGCAGAACCCCTAGCGTGGGGGATGAGCAGTTCTTC. Translating gives CASRTPSVGDEQFF.

The chain links TRBV6-5 to TRBJ1-1; D gene unclear. The V end lost 2 bases, the J end lost 0 bases, and 4 bases lay between the germline ends. Germline assignment: CDR1 MNHEY and CDR2 SVGAGI. CDR3 length equals 13 residues. DNA for the CDR3: TGTGCCAGCAGTTACAGGTTGAACACTGAAGCTTTCTTT. It specifies CASSYRLNTEAFF.

The V and J genes are TRBV30 and TRBJ2-1; D possibly corresponds to TRBD1 (5 bases). The germline CDR1 and CDR2 sequences are GTSNPN and SVGIG (reference sequence). The ends were cut back, 0 bases at V and 4 bases at J, with 7 bases in the middle. The CDR3 is made up of 13 amino acids. The CDR3 is CAWSVGAYNEQFF. In DNA form, the CDR3 reads TGTGCCTGGAGTGTAGGGGCGTACAATGAGCAGTTCTTC.

The V and J genes are TRBV6-5 and TRBJ2-7, with 7 bases aligning to TRBD1. V lost 8 bases, J lost 5 bases, and 6 bases stayed unmatched. The germline gives CDR1 MNHEY, CDR2 SVGAGI. The CDR3 sequence is 12 residues long. For the CDR3, the DNA is TGTGCCAGCCAAAGGGGGCAAAACGAGCAGTACTTC. Translated, it gives CASQRGQNEQYF.

The chain combines TRBV11-3 with TRBJ2-1; possibly TRBD1 for D (6 bases). Trimming shortened V by 2 bases and J by 3 bases, and 11 bases separated the two germline ends. Germline assignment: CDR1 SGHNT and CDR2 YENEEA. CDR3 length: 15 residues. CDR3 nucleotides: TGTGCCAGCAGCTTATCAGGACAGAGCTACAATGAGCAGTTCTTC. Protein: CASSLSGQSYNEQFF.

This clone showed up just once. The gene calls are TRBV7-3 and TRBJ2-1; 12 nucleotides line up with TRBD2. Germline values: CDR1 SGHTA, CDR2 FQGTGA. CDR3 length: 17 amino acids. V was clipped by 5 bases and J by 4 bases; unmatched bases: 9. This chain's CDR3 is CASSPPGLAGLYNEQFF. The DNA of the CDR3 is TGTGCCAGCAGCCCTCCGGGACTAGCGGGCCTGTACAATGAGCAGTTCTTC. The full variable domain, with the rest looked up from reference TRBV7-3 and TRBJ2-1, is GAGVSQTPSNKVTEKGKYVELRCDPISGHTALYWYRQSLGQGPEFLIYFQGTGAADDSGLPNDRFFAVRPEGSVSTLKIQRTERGDSAVYLCASSPPGLAGLYNEQFFGPGTRLTVL.

The chain recombines TRBV2 with TRBJ2-7; 9 bases line up with TRBD2. This CDR3 has 14 residues. The V and J ends lost 2 bases and 6 bases, in that order; junction bases with no gene match: 5. The V gene's germline CDR1 is SNHLY and CDR2 FYNNEI. In DNA, the CDR3 is TGTGCCAGCAGTGAAATAGCGGGGGACGTCGAGCAGTACTTC. Encoded protein: CASSEIAGDVEQYF.

A remark on this clone: The sample holds other DNA sequences that translate to the same CDR3. J is TRBJ2-7 and V is TRBV5-1, with TRBD2 matching 10 bases. From germline, CDR1 is SGHRS and CDR2 YFSETQ. The CDR3 runs 14 residues. With 3 bases clipped from V and 2 bases from J, the junction kept 2 bases outside the gene matches. The CDR3 region is CASSWTSGTYEQYF. The CDR3 DNA follows: TGCGCCAGCAGCTGGACTAGCGGTACCTACGAGCAGTACTTC.

For this clone: The same CDR3 can be traced to other DNA sequences in this sample. The rearrangement links TRBV5-1 to TRBJ2-5; the D gene is possibly TRBD1 (6 bases). The CDR3 length is 14 residues. Germline V gene data show CDR1 as SGHRS and CDR2 as YFSETQ. Deletions cut 2 bases from V and 2 bases from J, with 10 bases between. This CDR3 reads CASSLQGLQETQYF. CDR3 nucleotides: TGCGCCAGCAGCTTACAGGGTTTACAAGAGACCCAGTACTTC.

This clone was observed once. The V gene is TRBV6-5, the J gene TRBJ1-1; a weak D match, TRBD1 (5 bases). The V gene lost 7 bases and the J gene lost 1 base, with 13 bases spanning the gap. The V gene's germline CDR1 is MNHEY and CDR2 SVGAGI. The CDR3 has 14 amino acids. The chain's CDR3 is CASIPRGENTEAFF. CDR3 bases: TGTGCCAGCATCCCCCGGGGGGAGAACACTGAAGCTTTCTTT.

This clone has a handful of counts. The V and J genes are TRBV19 and TRBJ2-5, with a weak D call TRBD2 (6 bases). The CDR3 sequence is 15 residues long. Trimming removed 2 bases at V and 0 bases at J, with 10 bases between. Germline V gene data show CDR1 as LNHDA and CDR2 as SQIVND (reference sequence). The DNA of the CDR3 is TGTGCCAGTAGTATAACTAGCACTAACCAAGAGACCCAGTACTTC. Protein sequence: CASSITSTNQETQYF.

In its sample, this clone was seen many times. The genes are TRBV6-5 and TRBJ1-6, with a weak D call TRBD1 (6 bases). The CDR3 has 12 amino acids. V lost 6 bases, J lost 10 bases, and 10 bases lay in between. Germline loops: CDR1 MNHEY, CDR2 SVGAGI. The CDR3 DNA is TGTGCCAGCAGGAGGGGGGACTCACCCCTCCACTTT. Its protein is CASRRGDSPLHF.

The chain has TRBV28 and TRBJ2-7, with 8 positions matching TRBD2. Trimming cost V 8 bases and J 3 bases; bases outside gene matches: 15. Germline V CDR1 and CDR2: MDHEN, SYDVKM. CDR3 length: 16 amino acids. The CDR3 nucleotides read TGTGCCAGCCGGGGGGGCTCAGGGCTTGGGCGCTACGAGCAGTACTTC. Translation: CASRGGSGLGRYEQYF.

This chain uses TRBV30 with TRBJ1-5; possibly TRBD1 for D (5 bases). Per the germline V gene, CDR1 is GTSNPN and CDR2 is SVGIG (reference sequence). CDR3 size: 13 residues. V was clipped by 5 bases and J by 9 bases, with 17 bases between them. The CDR3 coding sequence is TGTGCCTGGGCCGGGCCCCGTGGGACGCCCCAGCATTTT. Protein product: CAWAGPRGTPQHF.

This clone was counted a single time. The chain links TRBV5-8 to TRBJ2-7; D call uncertain. Germline V CDR1 and CDR2: SGHTS, YDEGEE. Trimming stripped 1 base from V and 2 bases from J, with 4 bases between. CDR3 size: 12 residues. CDR3 bases: TGTGCCAGCAGCTTGTACCCCTACGAGCAGTACTTC. This codes for CASSLYPYEQYF.

The sample holds a few counts of this clone. V gene TRBV10-3 combines with J gene TRBJ2-3; 10 bases align to TRBD2. This CDR3 is built from 17 residues. Germline CDR1 is ENHRY and CDR2 is SYGVKD. V shed 3 bases, J shed 1 base, and the junction held 7 bases outside the gene matches. CDR3 protein: CAISESGRAIGTDTQYF. As DNA, the CDR3 is TGTGCCATCAGTGAAAGCGGGAGGGCAATCGGCACAGATACGCAGTATTTT.

This clone was counted a few times. The J gene is TRBJ2-3, the V gene TRBV7-8, with 7 positions matching TRBD1. This CDR3 spans 15 amino acids. The trim removed 2 bases at V and 2 bases at J, leaving 4 bases unmatched. Germline CDR1 and CDR2: SGHVS and FQNEAQ. The CDR3 DNA sequence: TGTGCCAGCAGCTTATACGGGACAGACACAGATACGCAGTATTTT. Its translation is CASSLYGTDTDTQYF.